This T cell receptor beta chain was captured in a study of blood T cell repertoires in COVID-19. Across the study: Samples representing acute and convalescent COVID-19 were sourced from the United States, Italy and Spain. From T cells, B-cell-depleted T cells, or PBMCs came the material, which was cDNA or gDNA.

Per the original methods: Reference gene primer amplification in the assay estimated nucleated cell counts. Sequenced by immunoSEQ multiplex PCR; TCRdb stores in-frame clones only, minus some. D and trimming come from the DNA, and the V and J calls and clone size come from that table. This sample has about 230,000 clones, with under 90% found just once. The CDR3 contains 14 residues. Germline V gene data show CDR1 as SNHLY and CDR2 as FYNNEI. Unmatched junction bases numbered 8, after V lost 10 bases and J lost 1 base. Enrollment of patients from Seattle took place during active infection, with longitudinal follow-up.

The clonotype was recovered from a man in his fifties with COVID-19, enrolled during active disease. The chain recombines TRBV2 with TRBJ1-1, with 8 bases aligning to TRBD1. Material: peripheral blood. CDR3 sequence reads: CATALGQGNTEAFF. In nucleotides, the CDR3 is TGTGCCACCGCTTTAGGACAGGGGAACACTGAAGCTTTCTTT.